This TCR beta chain is from a study of blood T cells in healthy people across ages. Findings and caveats of the study: Roughly linear age-related decline in beta diversity appeared, significant by age roughly 40.

In this sample, this clonotype turned up a few times. Its target is unknown. The authors ran a second PCR of about 7 to 11 cycles using a sample-barcoded 5' primer and a J-beta primer mix. TCRdb called the 5' RACE reads again in MiXCR, with one record for every CDR3 protein. The sample carries 600,000 to 1,000,000 distinct CDR3 sequences, around 25% recorded once. The V gene's germline CDR1 is SGHRS and CDR2 YFSETQ. V was pared by 1 base and J by 4 bases, with 8 bases between. CDR3 length: 14 residues. This same sample was also part of a study on T cells of mothers and their children. That publication notes: The donors comprised more than 5 children and their three healthy Caucasian mothers. Biologically related mothers and children overlapped slightly more than unrelated pairs, a non-significant difference.

Sequencing was done on a sample of blood. V gene TRBV5-1 combines with J gene TRBJ1-4; D call uncertain. This receptor was identified in a boy aged 5-17 years in good health. CDR3 region: CASSLRDVNEKLFF. The DNA for the CDR3 is TGCGCCAGCAGCTTGAGGGATGTTAATGAAAAACTGTTTTTT. The full variable domain, in which reference TRBV5-1 and TRBJ1-4 provide the parts outside the CDR3, is KAGVTQTPRYLIKTRGQQVTLSCSPISGHRSVSWYQQTPGQGLQFLFEYFSETQRNKGNFPGRFSGRQFSNSRSEMNVSTLELGDSALYLCASSLRDVNEKLFFGSGTQLSVL.